This entry features one T cell receptor beta chain sequence. The data belong to a study of blood T cell repertoires in COVID-19. CDR1 and CDR2 (germline): SGHRS, YFSETQ. Trimming removed 2 bases at V and 5 bases at J, with 13 bases between. The CDR3 has 15 amino acids. This table comes from immunoSEQ multiplex PCR, and its TCRdb copy is limited to in-frame clones, with some not included. Counted here are 150,000 or so clones, 75% to 80% occurring once; the ten biggest clones make up 1.5% to 2%. The chain joins TRBV5-1 to TRBJ2-2; the D is unclear. The sample was peripheral blood. This TCR came from an elderly man with acute or convalescent COVID-19. The CDR3 nucleotides are TGCGCCAGCAGCTTTTGGGCAGGAAATACCGGGGAGCTGTTTTTT. Residues: CASSFWAGNTGELFF.